This TCR beta chain was captured in a study of T cells in Graves' hyperthyroidism and ophthalmopathy. Regarding the study as a whole: Blood held most thyroid clonotypes expanded above 0.001 frequency. By a 13 V-J model, ophthalmopathy was set apart from stable hyperthyroidism.

The CDR3 length is 15 residues. Trimming took 2 bases from V and 3 from J, leaving 11 bases between them. Germline V CDR1 and CDR2: SNHLY, FYNNEI. In its sample, this clonotype was seen many times. The antigen is not known. Diagnoses were made from clinical symptoms, serum measures (thyroxine and TRAb), thyroid ultrasound and orbital computed tomography. Using RNA transcripts as the source, TCR beta CDR3 regions were amplified. First-round RT-PCR with HTBI primers amplified the TCR CDR3 region. MiXCR, run by TCRdb on the multiplex PCR reads, gives a single entry per CDR3 protein. The sample lists approximately 380,000 distinct CDR3 sequences, about 14% seen once, with 25% to 30% in the top ten.

The TCR originated in a man aged 45-60 years with Graves' ophthalmopathy. Source material: blood. This chain uses TRBV2 with TRBJ2-1, with D possibly being TRBD2 (6 bases). The CDR3 sequence is CASSEFGSNYNEQFF. CDR3 bases: TGTGCCAGCAGTGAATTCGGGAGTAACTACAATGAGCAGTTCTTC.